The 20 T cell receptor beta chains below were found in one sample sequenced in a study of blood T cell repertoires in COVID-19. The assay was immunoSEQ multiplex PCR, and TCRdb's table has in-frame clones only and misses some. The sample consists of under 95,000 clones, about 85% of them appearing once. The specimen sequenced was peripheral blood. The receptor source for this set is a woman between 70 and 85 years old with acute or convalescent COVID-19.

The chain couples TRBV7-2 to TRBJ2-7, with a possible D match to TRBD1 (5 bases). Germline lookup yields CDR1 SGHTA and CDR2 FQGNSA. V dropped 2 bases and J dropped 6 bases, with 14 bases sitting between them. The CDR3 sequence is 14 residues long. The chain's CDR3 is CASSLMGNQGEQYF. CDR3 nucleotides: TGTGCCAGCAGCTTAATGGGAAATCAGGGCGAGCAGTACTTC.

The rearrangement joins TRBV6-5 to TRBJ2-7, with 7 bases identical to TRBD1. The CDR3 totals 13 residues. Germline CDR1 MNHEY, CDR2 SVGAGI. The V segment lost 7 bases and the J segment 6 bases; nucleotides outside the gene matches: 9. The CDR3 region has the DNA TGTGCCAGCACCAAACCAGGGGGATCCGAGCAGTACTTC. It translates to CASTKPGGSEQYF.

This clone was counted a single time. This rearrangement joins TRBV30 to TRBJ1-2; D is unresolved. This CDR3 is built from 14 residues. The germline gives CDR1 GTSNPN, CDR2 SVGIG (reference sequence). Trimming cost V 4 bases and J 4 bases, with 16 bases left between them. CDR3 sequence: CAWKEDSQVYGYTF. In DNA form, the CDR3 reads TGTGCCTGGAAGGAGGACTCACAAGTCTATGGCTACACCTTC.

This clone was recorded a few times. This sequence joins TRBV5-1 and TRBJ2-7, with 7 bases lining up with TRBD2. The V and J ends lost 2 bases and 5 bases, in that order; junction bases with no gene match: 10. Germline CDR1 reads SGHRS; CDR2 reads YFSETQ. The CDR3 is 15 residues long. CDR3 residues: CASSFEGGGLHEQYF. CDR3 nucleotides: TGCGCCAGCAGCTTCGAGGGCGGGGGTCTGCACGAGCAGTACTTC.

The chain combines TRBV28 with TRBJ1-2; the D is unclear. Germline CDR1 reads MDHEN; CDR2 reads SYDVKM. The CDR3 totals 14 residues. V lost 3 bases and J 5 bases, leaving 13 bases between the germline ends. The CDR3 region is CASSFSRVPYGYTF. The CDR3 bases are TGTGCCAGCAGTTTCTCACGGGTCCCATATGGCTACACCTTC.

The genes are TRBV28 and TRBJ2-2, with 8 bases identical to TRBD1. Germline V gene sequence: CDR1 MDHEN, CDR2 SYDVKM. The CDR3 runs to 16 residues. Losses at the gene ends were 4 bases for V and 1 base for J; bases not matched to a gene: 5. CDR3 coding DNA: TGTGCCAGCAGTTCTTTGGGGACAGGGAACACCGGGGAGCTGTTTTTT. Protein product: CASSSLGTGNTGELFF.

The rearrangement joins TRBV18 to TRBJ1-6, with D possibly being TRBD1 (5 bases). Germline V gene lookup returns CDR1 KGHSH and CDR2 LQKENI. The length of the CDR3 is 15 residues. Trimming removed 4 bases from V and 2 bases from J, with 9 bases in between. CDR3 amino acids: CASSQTTAYNSPLHF. CDR3 DNA sequence: TGTGCCAGCTCACAGACGACAGCCTATAATTCACCCCTCCACTTT.

V usage is TRBV28 and J usage is TRBJ2-1; TRBD1 aligns across 7 bases. Germline V lookup: CDR1 MDHEN, CDR2 SYDVKM. This CDR3 has 13 residues. V lost 2 bases to trimming and J lost 16 bases; unmatched junction nucleotides: 11. The CDR3 loop reads CASSLPRGDRVFF. DNA of the CDR3: TGTGCCAGCAGTTTACCCAGAGGAGACAGGGTTTTCTTC.

The rearrangement links TRBV18 to TRBJ1-1; D gene ambiguous. The CDR3 consists of 17 residues. Germline V lookup: CDR1 KGHSH, CDR2 LQKENI. The V and J ends lost 6 bases and 9 bases respectively, with 29 bases between them. The CDR3 sequence is CASSPARQISSSQKAFF. CDR3 coding DNA: TGTGCCAGCTCCCCCGCTAGGCAGATCTCGTCCTCCCAGAAAGCTTTCTTT.

The rearrangement links TRBV5-6 to TRBJ2-3; a possible D gene is TRBD1 (6 bases). V lost 4 bases, J lost 4 bases, and 16 bases lay in between. Germline-derived CDR1 and CDR2 are SGHDT and YYEEEE. CDR3 length: 15 residues. DNA for the CDR3: TGTGCCAGCAGCATCGTAGCAGCAGGGGCAGATACGCAGTATTTT. It is translated as CASSIVAAGADTQYF.

The chain combines TRBV19 with TRBJ1-1, with no clear D. The germline CDR1 and CDR2 sequences are LNHDA and SQIVND (reference sequence). V was shortened by 5 bases and J by 5 bases, with 6 bases between the two germline ends. The CDR3 has 11 amino acids. The CDR3 region is CASSFRTEAFF. CDR3 sequence (DNA): TGTGCCAGTAGTTTCCGGACTGAAGCTTTCTTT. Combining the CDR3 with reference TRBV19 and TRBJ1-1 gives the whole variable domain DGGITQSPKYLFRKEGQNVTLSCEQNLNHDAMYWYRQDPGQGLRLIYYSQIVNDFQKGDIAEGYSVSREKKESFPLTVTSAQKNPTAFYLCASSFRTEAFFGQGTRLTVV.

The rearrangement joins TRBV4-1 to TRBJ2-1; 13 nucleotides match TRBD2. V shed 4 bases, J shed 7 bases, and the junction held 4 bases outside the gene matches. Germline CDR1 MGHRA, CDR2 YSYEKL. This CDR3 is built from 15 residues. The CDR3 sequence: CASSLGTSGNNEQFF. The CDR3 DNA reads as TGCGCCAGCAGCCTTGGGACTAGCGGGAATAATGAGCAGTTCTTC.

This clone was detected only a few times. The rearrangement uses TRBV10-1 and TRBJ1-3; D remains ambiguous. Germline V gives CDR1 WNHNN, CDR2 SYGVQD (reference sequence). This CDR3 comprises 15 residues. The V end lost 3 bases, the J end lost 0 bases, and 9 bases lay between the germline ends. CDR3 in amino acids: CASSDEASSGNTIYF. CDR3 nucleotide sequence: TGCGCCAGCAGTGATGAGGCCAGCTCTGGAAACACCATATATTTT.

The chain uses TRBV3-1 (or the pseudogene TRBV3-2) and TRBJ1-1; perhaps TRBD1 as D (5 bases). Germline CDR1 reads LGHDT; CDR2 reads YNNKEL (reference sequence). The V gene lost 3 bases and the J gene lost 5 bases, with 10 bases spanning the gap. The CDR3 covers 13 residues. The CDR3 nucleotides read TGTGCCAGCAGCCACGGGGGGTGGACTGAAGCTTTCTTT. Translated: CASSHGGWTEAFF.

The chain is built from TRBV28 and TRBJ1-5; 8 positions match TRBD1. The ends lost 1 base at V and 1 base at J; junction bases unmatched: 3. The CDR3 spans 16 residues. CDR1 and CDR2 from the germline V gene are MDHEN and SYDVKM. Written as DNA, the CDR3 is TGTGCCAGCAGTTTATCCACAGGGGGGAGCAATCAGCCCCAGCATTTT. It encodes CASSLSTGGSNQPQHF.

CDR3 nucleotide sequence: TGTGCCAGCAGTTTAGGGGGGGATTATGGCTACACCTTC. Translating it yields CASSLGGDYGYTF. The chain is built from TRBV9 and TRBJ1-2; D perhaps matches TRBD1 (6 bases). Trimming cost V 5 bases and J 5 bases, with 13 bases left between them. Germline values: CDR1 SGDLS, CDR2 YYNGEE. This CDR3 is 13 amino acids long.

The chain carries TRBV5-1 and TRBJ2-1; no reliable D call. CDR1 SGHRS and CDR2 YFSETQ come from the germline V gene. This CDR3 comprises 13 residues. Trimming left V 0 bases short and J 2 bases short, with 3 bases between. The CDR3 region is CASSLGTYNEQFF. In DNA, the CDR3 is TGCGCCAGCAGCTTGGGTACCTACAATGAGCAGTTCTTC.

The rearrangement joins TRBV29-1 to TRBJ1-1; the match to TRBD1 covers 7 bases. Trimming cost V 7 bases and J 5 bases; bases outside gene matches: 7. CDR3 length: 12 amino acids. In germline, CDR1 is SQVTM, CDR2 ANQGSEA. In DNA, the CDR3 is TGCAGCGCACAACAGGGGAGAACTGAAGCTTTCTTT. It is translated as CSAQQGRTEAFF.

The chain is built from TRBV18 and TRBJ1-3; the D is unclear. The ends were cut back, 6 bases at V and 0 bases at J, with 12 bases in the middle. The CDR3 loop spans 15 amino acids. Germline loops: CDR1 KGHSH, CDR2 LQKENI. The DNA for the CDR3 is TGTGCCAGCTCCCTCGACGGAGGCTCTGGAAACACCATATATTTT. Translated, it gives CASSLDGGSGNTIYF.

A single count supports this clone. The chain combines TRBV18 with TRBJ1-3, with D perhaps TRBD1 (5 bases). The length of the CDR3 is 15 residues. With 6 bases removed from V and 0 bases from J, the gap between germline ends came to 12 bases. The germline gives CDR1 KGHSH, CDR2 LQKENI. The CDR3 region is CASSLRADSGNTIYF. CDR3 DNA sequence: TGTGCCAGCTCTCTCAGGGCAGACTCTGGAAACACCATATATTTT.